The clone carrying this TCR beta chain has at least ten counts. No antigen is known for it. Germline V gene lookup returns CDR1 MNHEY and CDR2 SVGAGI. The CDR3 covers 14 residues. Trimming took 0 bases from V and 1 from J, leaving 6 bases between them. These data originate in a study of glioma-infiltrating T cells. Notes on the study in general: Very few CDR3 sequences were shared between tissue and blood.

Using RNA template, CDR3s of TCR alpha and beta were amplified with iRepertoire arm-PCR. Tissue mRNA or PBMC total RNA, about 85-400 ng, went into one-step reverse transcription and amplification. TCRdb called the multiplex PCR reads again in MiXCR, with one record for every CDR3 protein. The table lists some 90,000 distinct CDR3 sequences, about 40% of them singletons, with around two fifths in the top ten. The chain employs TRBV6-5 and TRBJ1-1; D not certain. This TCR came from a human donor with low-grade glioma or glioblastoma, undergoing nonglioma brain surgery, or in good health (not recorded which). Sequencing was carried out using glioma tissue, nonneoplastic brain tissue, or PBMCs (not recorded which). CDR3 sequence: CASSYSLGNTEAFF. CDR3 nucleotide sequence: TGTGCCAGCAGTTACTCGTTAGGGAACACTGAAGCTTTCTTT.